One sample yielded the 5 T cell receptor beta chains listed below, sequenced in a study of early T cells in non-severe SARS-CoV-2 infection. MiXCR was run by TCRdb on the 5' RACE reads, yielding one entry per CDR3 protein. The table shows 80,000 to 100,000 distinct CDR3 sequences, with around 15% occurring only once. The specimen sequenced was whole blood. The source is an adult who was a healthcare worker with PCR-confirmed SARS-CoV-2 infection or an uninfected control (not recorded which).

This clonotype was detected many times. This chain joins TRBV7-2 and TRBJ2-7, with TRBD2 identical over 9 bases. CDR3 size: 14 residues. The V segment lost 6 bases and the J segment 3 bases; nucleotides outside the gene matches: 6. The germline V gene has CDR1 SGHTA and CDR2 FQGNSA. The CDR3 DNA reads TGTGCCAGCAGTTTCGGACTAGCGAACTACGAGCAGTACTTC. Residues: CASSFGLANYEQYF.

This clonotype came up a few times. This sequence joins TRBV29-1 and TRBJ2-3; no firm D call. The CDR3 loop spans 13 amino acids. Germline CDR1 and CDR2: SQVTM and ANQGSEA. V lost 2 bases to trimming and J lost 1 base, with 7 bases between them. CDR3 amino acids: CSVESVGTDTQYF. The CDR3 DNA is TGCAGCGTTGAATCGGTCGGCACAGATACGCAGTATTTT.

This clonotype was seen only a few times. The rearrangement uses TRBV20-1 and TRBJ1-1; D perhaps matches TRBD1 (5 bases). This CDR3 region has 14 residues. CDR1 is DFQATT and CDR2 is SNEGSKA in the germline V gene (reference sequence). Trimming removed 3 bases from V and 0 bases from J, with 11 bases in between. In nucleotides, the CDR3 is TGCAGTGCTAGCAGGGCAGCTATGAACACTGAAGCTTTCTTT. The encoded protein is CSASRAAMNTEAFF.

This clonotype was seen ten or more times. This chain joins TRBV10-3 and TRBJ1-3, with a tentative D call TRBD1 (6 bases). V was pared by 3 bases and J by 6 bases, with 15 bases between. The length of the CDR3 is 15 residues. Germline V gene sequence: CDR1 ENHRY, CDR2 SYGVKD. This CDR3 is CAISDPGAPENTIYF. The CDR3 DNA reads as TGTGCCATCAGTGATCCGGGGGCGCCGGAAAACACCATATATTTT.

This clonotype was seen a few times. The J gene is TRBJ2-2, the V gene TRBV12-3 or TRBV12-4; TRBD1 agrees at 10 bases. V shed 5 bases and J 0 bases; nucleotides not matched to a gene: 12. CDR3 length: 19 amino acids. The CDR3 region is CASSPAFGTGESNTGELFF. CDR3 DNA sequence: TGTGCCAGCAGTCCGGCCTTTGGGACAGGGGAATCGAACACCGGGGAGCTGTTTTTT.